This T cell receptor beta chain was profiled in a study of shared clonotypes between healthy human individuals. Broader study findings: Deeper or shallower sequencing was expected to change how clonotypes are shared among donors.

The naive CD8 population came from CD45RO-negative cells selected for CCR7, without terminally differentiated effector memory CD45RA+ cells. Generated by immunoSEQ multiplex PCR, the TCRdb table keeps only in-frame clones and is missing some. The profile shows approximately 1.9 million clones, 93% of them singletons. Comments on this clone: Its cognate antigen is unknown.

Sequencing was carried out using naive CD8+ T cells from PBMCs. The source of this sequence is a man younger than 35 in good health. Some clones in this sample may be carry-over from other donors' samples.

In DNA, the CDR3 is TGTGCCAGTAGTCCTCGGGACGGCCAAGAGACCCAGTACTTC. This encodes CASSPRDGQETQYF. The chain is built from TRBV19 and TRBJ2-5, with D possibly called TRBD1 or TRBD2 (5 bases each). The V end was cut by 5 bases, the J end by 1 base, with 11 bases between. This CDR3 region has 14 residues. Germline assignment: CDR1 LNHDA and CDR2 SQIVND (reference sequence).